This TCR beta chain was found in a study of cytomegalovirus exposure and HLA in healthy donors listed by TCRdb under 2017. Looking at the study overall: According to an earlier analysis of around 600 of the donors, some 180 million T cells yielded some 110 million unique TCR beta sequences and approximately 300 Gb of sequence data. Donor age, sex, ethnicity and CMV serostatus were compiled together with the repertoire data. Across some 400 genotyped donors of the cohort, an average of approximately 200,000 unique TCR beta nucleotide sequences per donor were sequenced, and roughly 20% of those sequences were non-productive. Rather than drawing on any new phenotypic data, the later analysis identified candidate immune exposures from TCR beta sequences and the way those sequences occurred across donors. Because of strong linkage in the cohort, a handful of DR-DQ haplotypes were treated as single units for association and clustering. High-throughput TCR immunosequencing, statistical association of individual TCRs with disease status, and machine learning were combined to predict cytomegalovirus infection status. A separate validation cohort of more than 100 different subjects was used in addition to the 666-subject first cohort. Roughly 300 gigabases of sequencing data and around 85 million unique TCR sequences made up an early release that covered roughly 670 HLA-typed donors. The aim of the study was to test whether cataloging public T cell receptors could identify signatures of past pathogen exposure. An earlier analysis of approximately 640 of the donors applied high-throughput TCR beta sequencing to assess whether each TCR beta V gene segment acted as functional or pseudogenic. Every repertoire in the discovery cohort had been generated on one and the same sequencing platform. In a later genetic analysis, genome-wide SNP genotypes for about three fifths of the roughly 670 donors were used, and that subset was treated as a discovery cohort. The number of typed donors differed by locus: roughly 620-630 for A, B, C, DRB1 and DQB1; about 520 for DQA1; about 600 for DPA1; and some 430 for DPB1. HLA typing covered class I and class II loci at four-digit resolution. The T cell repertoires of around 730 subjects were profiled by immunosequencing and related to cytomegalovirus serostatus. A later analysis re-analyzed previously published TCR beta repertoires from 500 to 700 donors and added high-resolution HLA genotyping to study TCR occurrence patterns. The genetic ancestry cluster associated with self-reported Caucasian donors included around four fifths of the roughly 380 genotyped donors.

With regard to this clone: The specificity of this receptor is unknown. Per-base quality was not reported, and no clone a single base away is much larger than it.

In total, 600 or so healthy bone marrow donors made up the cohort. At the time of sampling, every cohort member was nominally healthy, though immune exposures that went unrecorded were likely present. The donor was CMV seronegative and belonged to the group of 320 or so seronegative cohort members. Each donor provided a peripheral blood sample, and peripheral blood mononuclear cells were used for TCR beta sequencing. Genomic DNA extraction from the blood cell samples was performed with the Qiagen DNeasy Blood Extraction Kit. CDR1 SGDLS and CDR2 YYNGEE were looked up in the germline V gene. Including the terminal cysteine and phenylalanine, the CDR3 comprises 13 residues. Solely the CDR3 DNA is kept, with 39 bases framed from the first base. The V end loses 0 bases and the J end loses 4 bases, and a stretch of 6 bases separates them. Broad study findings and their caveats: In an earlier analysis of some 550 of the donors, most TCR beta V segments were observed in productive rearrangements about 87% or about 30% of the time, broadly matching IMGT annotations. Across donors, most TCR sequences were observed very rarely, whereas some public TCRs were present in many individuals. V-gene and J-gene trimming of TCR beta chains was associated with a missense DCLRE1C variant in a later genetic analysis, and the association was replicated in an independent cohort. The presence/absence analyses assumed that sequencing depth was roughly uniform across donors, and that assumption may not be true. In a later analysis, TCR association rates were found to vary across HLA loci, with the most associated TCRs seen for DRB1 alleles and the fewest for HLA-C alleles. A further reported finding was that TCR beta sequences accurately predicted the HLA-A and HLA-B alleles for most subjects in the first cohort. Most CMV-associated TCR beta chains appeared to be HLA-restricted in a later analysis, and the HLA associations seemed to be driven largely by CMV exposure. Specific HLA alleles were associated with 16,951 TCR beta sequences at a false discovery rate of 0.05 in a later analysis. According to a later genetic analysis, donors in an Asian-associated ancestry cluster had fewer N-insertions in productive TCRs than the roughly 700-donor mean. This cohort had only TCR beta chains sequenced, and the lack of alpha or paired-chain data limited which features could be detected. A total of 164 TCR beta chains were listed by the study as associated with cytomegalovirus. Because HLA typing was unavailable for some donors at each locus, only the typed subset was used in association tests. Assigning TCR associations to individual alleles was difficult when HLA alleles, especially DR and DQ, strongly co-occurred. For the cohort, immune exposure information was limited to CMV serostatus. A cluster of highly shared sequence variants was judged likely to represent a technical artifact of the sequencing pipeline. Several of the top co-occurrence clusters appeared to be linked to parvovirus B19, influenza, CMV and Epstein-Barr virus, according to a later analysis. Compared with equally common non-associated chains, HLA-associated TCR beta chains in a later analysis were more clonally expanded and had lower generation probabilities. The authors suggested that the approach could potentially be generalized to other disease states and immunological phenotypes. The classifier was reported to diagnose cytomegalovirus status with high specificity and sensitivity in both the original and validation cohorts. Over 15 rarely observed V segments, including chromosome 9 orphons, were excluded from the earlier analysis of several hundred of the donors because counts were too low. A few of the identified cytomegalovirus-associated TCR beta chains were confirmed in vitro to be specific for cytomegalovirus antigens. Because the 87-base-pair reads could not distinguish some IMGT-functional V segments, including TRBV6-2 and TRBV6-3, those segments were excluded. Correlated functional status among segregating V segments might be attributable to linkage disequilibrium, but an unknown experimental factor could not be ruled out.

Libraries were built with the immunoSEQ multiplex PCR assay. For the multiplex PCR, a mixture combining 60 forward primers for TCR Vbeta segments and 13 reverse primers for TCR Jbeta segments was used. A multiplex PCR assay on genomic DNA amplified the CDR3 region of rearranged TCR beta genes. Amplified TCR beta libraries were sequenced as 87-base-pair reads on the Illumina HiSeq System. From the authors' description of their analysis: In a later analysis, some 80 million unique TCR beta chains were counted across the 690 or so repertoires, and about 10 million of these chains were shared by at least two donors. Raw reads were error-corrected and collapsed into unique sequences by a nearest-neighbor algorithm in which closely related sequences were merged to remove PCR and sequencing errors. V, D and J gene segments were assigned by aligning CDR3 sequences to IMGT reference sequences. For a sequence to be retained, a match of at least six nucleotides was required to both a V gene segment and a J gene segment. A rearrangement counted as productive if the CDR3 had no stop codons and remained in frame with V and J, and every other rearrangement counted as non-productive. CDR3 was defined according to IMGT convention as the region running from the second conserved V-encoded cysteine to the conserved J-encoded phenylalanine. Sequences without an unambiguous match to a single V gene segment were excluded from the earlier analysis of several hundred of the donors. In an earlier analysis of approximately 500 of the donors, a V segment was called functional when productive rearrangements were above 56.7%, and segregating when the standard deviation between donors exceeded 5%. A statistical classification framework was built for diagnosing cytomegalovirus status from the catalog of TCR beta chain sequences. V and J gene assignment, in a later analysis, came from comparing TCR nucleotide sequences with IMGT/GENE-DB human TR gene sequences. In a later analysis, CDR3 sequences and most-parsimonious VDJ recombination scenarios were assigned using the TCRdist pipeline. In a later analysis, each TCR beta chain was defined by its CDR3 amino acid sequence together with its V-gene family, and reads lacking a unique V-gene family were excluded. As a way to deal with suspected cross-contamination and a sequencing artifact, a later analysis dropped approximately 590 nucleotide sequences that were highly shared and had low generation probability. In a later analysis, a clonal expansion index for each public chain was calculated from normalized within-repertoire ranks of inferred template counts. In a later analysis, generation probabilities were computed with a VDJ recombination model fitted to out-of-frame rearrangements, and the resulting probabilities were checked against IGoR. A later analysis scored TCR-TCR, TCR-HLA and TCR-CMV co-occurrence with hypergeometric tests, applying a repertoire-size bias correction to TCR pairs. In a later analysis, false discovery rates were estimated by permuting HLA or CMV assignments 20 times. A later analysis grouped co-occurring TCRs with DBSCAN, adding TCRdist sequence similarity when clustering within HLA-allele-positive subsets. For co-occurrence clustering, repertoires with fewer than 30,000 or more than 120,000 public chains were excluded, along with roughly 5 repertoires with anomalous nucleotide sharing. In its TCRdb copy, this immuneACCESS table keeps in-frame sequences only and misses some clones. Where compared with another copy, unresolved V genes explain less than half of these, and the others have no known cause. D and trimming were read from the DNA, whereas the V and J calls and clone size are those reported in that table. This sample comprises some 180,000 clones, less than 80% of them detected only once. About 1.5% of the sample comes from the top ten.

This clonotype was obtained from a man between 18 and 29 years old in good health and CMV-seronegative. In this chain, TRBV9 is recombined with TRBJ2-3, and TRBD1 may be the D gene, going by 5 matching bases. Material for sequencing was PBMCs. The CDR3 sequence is CASSVVGADTQYF. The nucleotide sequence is TGTGCCAGCAGCGTAGTAGGGGCAGATACGCAGTATTTT.